This TCR beta chain was captured by sequencing in a study of T-cell memory formation after mild COVID-19. Study-wide background: Most TCR clusters belonged to a single donor. Study results and caveats: Later expanders leaned CD4+, whereas day 15 to 85 contracting clones were balanced CD4/CD8.

Constant-segment primers were used for 5'RACE, and the resulting TCR alpha and TCR beta cDNA libraries carried sample barcodes and UMIs. TCRdb processed the 5' RACE reads anew with MiXCR; each CDR3 protein has one entry. The sample has about 350,000 distinct CDR3 sequences; 28% are singletons. This clonotype turned up a few times. The target antigen is unknown. This CDR3 is built from 16 residues. Germline CDR1 reads SGHNT; CDR2 reads YYREEE (reference sequence). V lost 4 bases and J lost 0, with 14 bases in between. The clonotype was recovered from an adult woman who had mild COVID-19 (a few samples of this study predate the infection). Cell type and time point are not known. This chain connects TRBV5-4 to TRBJ1-3; possibly TRBD1 for D (5 bases). Sequencing was performed on PBMCs or a T cell subset sorted from them (not recorded which). CDR3 sequence (DNA): TGTGCCAGCAGCCAACGGGACGGTTTCTCTGGAAACACCATATATTTT. It is translated as CASSQRDGFSGNTIYF.